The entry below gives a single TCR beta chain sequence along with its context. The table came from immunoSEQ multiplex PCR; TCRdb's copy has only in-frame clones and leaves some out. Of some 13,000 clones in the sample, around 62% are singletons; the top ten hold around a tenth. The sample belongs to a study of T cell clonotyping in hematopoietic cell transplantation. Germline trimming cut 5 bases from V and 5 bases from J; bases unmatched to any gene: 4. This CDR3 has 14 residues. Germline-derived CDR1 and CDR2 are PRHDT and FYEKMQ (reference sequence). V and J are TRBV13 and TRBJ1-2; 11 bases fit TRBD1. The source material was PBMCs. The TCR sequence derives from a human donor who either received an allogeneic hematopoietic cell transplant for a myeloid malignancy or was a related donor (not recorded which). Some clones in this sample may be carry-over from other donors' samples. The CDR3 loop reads CASSRTGGAYGYTF. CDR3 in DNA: TGTGCCAGCAGCCGGACAGGGGGCGCGTATGGCTACACCTTC.